These 5 T cell receptor beta chains were all obtained from the same sample, sequenced in a study of beta chain features in type 1 diabetes. These receptors have no identified antigens. Expressed TCRB transcripts were sequenced because the entire RNA isolate underwent reverse transcription. Data came from immunoSEQ multiplex PCR; TCRdb stores just in-frame clones and leaves some out. Of 600,000 to 750,000 clones detected, roughly 12% appear once; the ten largest clones hold 0.095% to 0.15%. Regarding the study as a whole: In every one of the four CD4+ subsets, TCRB CDR3s were moderately but significantly shorter in Type 1 diabetes patients.

The sequenced sample was naive CD4+ T cells from blood. The receptors here all came from a man in his thirties or forties with type 1 diabetes.

Only a few counts were recorded for this clone. Other DNA sequences in the same sample also yield this CDR3. The gene calls are TRBV2 and TRBJ1-2; TRBD1 matches at 7 bases. The junction had 3 bases not matched to a gene; V was cut back by 5 bases and J by 6 bases. The CDR3 is made up of 12 amino acids. From germline, CDR1 is SNHLY and CDR2 FYNNEI. CDR3 sequence: CASSRDRDGYTF. Written as DNA, the CDR3 is TGTGCCAGCAGTCGAGACAGGGATGGCTACACCTTC.

The chain uses TRBV4-2 and TRBJ2-1; 8 nucleotides line up with TRBD2. The V and J ends lost 0 bases and 0 bases, in that order; junction bases with no gene match: 7. This CDR3 region has 18 residues. In germline, CDR1 is LGHNA, CDR2 YNFKEQ. The CDR3 region has the DNA TGTGCCAGCAGCCAAGAGACTAGCGCGCTGAGCTCCTACAATGAGCAGTTCTTC. Protein: CASSQETSALSSYNEQFF.

The chain has TRBV7-6 and TRBJ1-1, with 12 nucleotides matching TRBD1. CDR3 length: 14 residues. Germline assignment: CDR1 SGHVS and CDR2 FNYEAQ. V dropped 5 bases and J dropped 5; count of bases not matched to a gene: 3. CDR3 region: CASSRDRGLTEAFF. DNA of the CDR3: TGTGCCAGCAGCCGGGACAGGGGGCTAACTGAAGCTTTCTTT.

The chain combines TRBV5-1 with TRBJ2-1; 8 bases match TRBD1. The CDR3 has 15 residues. Germline loops: CDR1 SGHRS, CDR2 YFSETQ. The trim removed 2 bases at V and 5 bases at J, leaving 6 bases unmatched. The DNA of the CDR3 is TGCGCCAGCAGCTTCCAGGGGGCCGGGGACAATGAGCAGTTCTTC. Encoded protein: CASSFQGAGDNEQFF.

The gene calls are TRBV4-3 and TRBJ2-3; D remains ambiguous. Germline assignment: CDR1 LGHNA and CDR2 YSLEER. This CDR3 region has 13 residues. V lost 0 bases, J lost 8 bases, and 9 bases lay in between. The CDR3 loop reads CASSQDIVGTQYF. CDR3 in DNA: TGCGCCAGCAGCCAAGATATAGTGGGTACGCAGTATTTT.